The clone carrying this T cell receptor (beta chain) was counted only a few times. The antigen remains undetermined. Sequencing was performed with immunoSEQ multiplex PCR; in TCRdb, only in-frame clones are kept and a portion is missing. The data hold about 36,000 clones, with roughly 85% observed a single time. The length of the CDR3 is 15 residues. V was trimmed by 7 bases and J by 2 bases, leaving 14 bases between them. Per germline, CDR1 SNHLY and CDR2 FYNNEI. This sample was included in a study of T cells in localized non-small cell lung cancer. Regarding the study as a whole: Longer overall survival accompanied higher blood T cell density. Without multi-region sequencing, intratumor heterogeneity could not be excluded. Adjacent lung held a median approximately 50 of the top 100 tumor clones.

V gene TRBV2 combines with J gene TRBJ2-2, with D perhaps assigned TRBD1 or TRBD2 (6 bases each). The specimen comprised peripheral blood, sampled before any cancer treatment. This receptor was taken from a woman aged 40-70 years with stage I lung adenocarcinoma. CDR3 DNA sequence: TGTGCCAGCATAGGAGGGACATACAACACCGGGGAGCTGTTTTTT. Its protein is CASIGGTYNTGELFF.